This TCR beta chain was recorded in a study of PD-L1 blockade in urothelial cancer. Study in general: Per blood sample, T cells had a median of roughly 140,000.

The investigators introduced synthetic TCR analog templates into each PCR as spikes. This table comes from immunoSEQ multiplex PCR, and its TCRdb copy is limited to in-frame clones, with some not included. The table records about 38,000 clones, around 90% of them present only once. Germline V gene sequence: CDR1 MNHEY, CDR2 SVGAGI. V shed 5 bases and J shed 7 bases, with 18 bases lying between them. The CDR3 is 14 amino acids. This clonotype originated in a man in his 70s with urothelial cancer. The chain recombines TRBV6-5 with TRBJ2-7, with D maybe TRBD2 (5 bases). Sequencing was performed on PBMCs, taken around atezolizumab (anti-PD-L1) treatment. CDR3 coding DNA: TGTGCCAGCAGTCAAATAGTCGGTGGCGGGGAGCAGTACTTC. Translation gives CASSQIVGGGEQYF.